A single sample gave rise to the 2 T cell receptor beta chains below, sequenced in a study of blood T cell repertoires in COVID-19. Produced via immunoSEQ multiplex PCR; TCRdb's table is partial and in-frame only. Here the sample spans some 150,000 clones, about four fifths being singletons. The specimen was PBMCs or T cells enriched from blood (not recorded which). These receptors all come from a man in his fifties or sixties who had recovered from COVID-19.

The chain couples TRBV28 to TRBJ2-1; D is possibly TRBD1 (6 bases). Germline V gene sequence: CDR1 MDHEN, CDR2 SYDVKM. CDR3 size: 15 residues. The V end lost 3 bases, the J end lost 4 bases, and 13 bases lay between the germline ends. The CDR3 DNA follows: TGTGCCAGCAGTTTTTTGGGGGCGCGTTACAATGAGCAGTTCTTC. This codes for CASSFLGARYNEQFF.

The V call is TRBV7-9, the J call TRBJ1-1; D might be TRBD1 (6 bases). V shed 7 bases and J shed 6 bases, with 15 bases lying between them. Germline values: CDR1 SEHNR, CDR2 FQNEAQ (reference sequence). This CDR3 contains 13 residues. This chain's CDR3 is CASIKGGTAEAFF. In nucleotides, the CDR3 is TGTGCCAGCATCAAGGGGGGAACCGCTGAAGCTTTCTTT.